This T cell receptor beta chain was identified in a study of CD8+ T cells in alopecia areata. The study, taken as a whole, reports: Lesional tissue from the scalp (especially in alopecia totalis/universalis) showed higher clonality than normal scalp.

The sequencing template was cDNA reverse transcribed from extracted RNA. The repertoire was sequenced with immunoSEQ multiplex PCR; TCRdb's copy has only in-frame clones and lacks some. This table holds some 200,000 clones, 50% to 60% found once. The germline gives CDR1 MNHEY, CDR2 SMNVEV (reference sequence). Trimming removed 6 bases from V and 4 bases from J; junction bases left unmatched: 14. The CDR3 totals 17 residues. This clone was observed a handful of times. The target antigen is unknown. The treatment is: oral pan-JAK inhibitor, 5-10 mg twice daily. The chain combines TRBV27 with TRBJ1-1; 10 bases are a match to TRBD1. This material consisted of CD4+ T cells sorted from blood, taken at week 4, from a patient treated with tofacitinib. This TCR came from a human donor with alopecia areata. The CDR3 spells CASSLPPGQGLFTEAFF. CDR3 in DNA: TGTGCCAGCAGCCTTCCGCCGGGACAGGGGCTGTTCACTGAAGCTTTCTTT.